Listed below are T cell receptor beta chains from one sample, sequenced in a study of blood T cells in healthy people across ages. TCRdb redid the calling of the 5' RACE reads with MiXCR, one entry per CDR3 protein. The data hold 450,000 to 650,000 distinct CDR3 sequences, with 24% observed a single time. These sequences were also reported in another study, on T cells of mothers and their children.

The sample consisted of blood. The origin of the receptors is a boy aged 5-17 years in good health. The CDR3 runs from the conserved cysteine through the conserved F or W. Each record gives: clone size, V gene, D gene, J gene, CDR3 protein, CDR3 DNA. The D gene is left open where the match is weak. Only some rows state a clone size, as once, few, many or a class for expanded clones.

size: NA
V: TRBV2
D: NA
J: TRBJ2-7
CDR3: CASREASYEQYF
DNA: TGTGCCAGCAGGGAAGCATCCTACGAGCAGTACTTC

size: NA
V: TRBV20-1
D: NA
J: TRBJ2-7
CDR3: CSARDPGLVSYEQYF
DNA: TGCAGTGCTAGAGATCCGGGACTGGTCTCCTACGAGCAGTACTTC

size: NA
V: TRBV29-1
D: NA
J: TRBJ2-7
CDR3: CSVEEGGGYEQYF
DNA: TGCAGCGTTGAAGAAGGTGGCGGCTACGAGCAGTACTTC

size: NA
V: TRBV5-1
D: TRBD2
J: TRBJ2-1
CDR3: CASSPRTSGANEQFF
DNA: TGCGCCAGCAGCCCGCGGACTAGCGGGGCGAATGAGCAGTTCTTC

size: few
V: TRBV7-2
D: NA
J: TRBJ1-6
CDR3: CASSLYPSGGAGYIFTLHF
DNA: TGTGCCAGCAGCTTATACCCTTCGGGGGGGGCCGGTTACATCTTCACCCTCCACTTT

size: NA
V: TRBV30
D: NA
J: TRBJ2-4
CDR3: CAWGTPIAKNIQYF
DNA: TGTGCCTGGGGGACACCCATAGCCAAAAACATTCAGTACTTC

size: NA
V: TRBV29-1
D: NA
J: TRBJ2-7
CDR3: CSVAPGFEDEQYF
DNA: TGCAGCGTTGCCCCCGGGTTTGAGGACGAGCAGTACTTC

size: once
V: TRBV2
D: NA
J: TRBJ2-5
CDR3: CASSVESTAQETQYF
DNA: TGTGCCAGCAGTGTGGAGTCAACAGCACAAGAGACCCAGTACTTC

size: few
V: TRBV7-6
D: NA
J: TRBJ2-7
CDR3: CASSFSAMDEQYF
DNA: TGTGCCAGCAGCTTTTCGGCTATGGACGAGCAGTACTTC

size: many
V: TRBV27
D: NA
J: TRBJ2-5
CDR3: CASSPFRGPQETQYF
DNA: TGTGCCAGCAGCCCGTTCCGCGGCCCACAAGAGACCCAGTACTTC

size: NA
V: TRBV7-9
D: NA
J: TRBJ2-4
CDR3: CASSLVGTAKNIQYF
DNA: TGTGCCAGCAGCTTAGTAGGGACAGCCAAAAACATTCAGTACTTC

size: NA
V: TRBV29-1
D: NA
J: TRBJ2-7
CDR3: CSVIVTGYEQYF
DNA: TGCAGCGTCATCGTTACAGGCTACGAGCAGTACTTC

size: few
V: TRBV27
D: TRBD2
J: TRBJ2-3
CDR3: CASRSLSGAGTDTQYF
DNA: TGTGCCAGCAGATCCCTTAGCGGGGCTGGCACAGATACGCAGTATTTT

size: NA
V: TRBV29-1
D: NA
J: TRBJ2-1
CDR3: CSVGHPNEQFF
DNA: TGCAGCGTCGGGCATCCCAATGAGCAGTTCTTC

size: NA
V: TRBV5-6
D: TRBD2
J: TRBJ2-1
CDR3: CASSIFAGVGNEQFF
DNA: TGTGCCAGCAGCATCTTTGCGGGAGTGGGGAATGAGCAGTTCTTC

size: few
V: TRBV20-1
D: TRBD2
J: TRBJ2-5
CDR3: CSAREQGGAETQYF
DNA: TGCAGTGCTAGAGAGCAGGGAGGGGCAGAGACCCAGTACTTC

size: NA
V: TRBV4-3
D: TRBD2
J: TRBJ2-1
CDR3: CASSQALAGWYNEQFF
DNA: TGCGCCAGCAGCCAAGCCCTAGCGGGGTGGTACAATGAGCAGTTCTTC

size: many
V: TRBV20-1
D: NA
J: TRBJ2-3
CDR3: CSASRRDLSTDTQYF
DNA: TGCAGTGCCTCGCGCAGAGATCTAAGCACAGATACGCAGTATTTT

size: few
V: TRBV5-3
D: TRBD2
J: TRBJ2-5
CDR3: CARSPTETSGGPEETQYF
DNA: TGTGCCAGAAGCCCGACAGAGACTAGCGGGGGGCCAGAAGAGACCCAGTACTTC

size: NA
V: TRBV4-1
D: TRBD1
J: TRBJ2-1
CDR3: CASSLTGTGYNEQFF
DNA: TGCGCCAGCAGCCTGACCGGGACAGGGTACAATGAGCAGTTCTTC

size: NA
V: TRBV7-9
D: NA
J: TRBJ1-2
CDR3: CASSVELYGYTF
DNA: TGTGCCAGCAGCGTAGAGCTCTATGGCTACACCTTC

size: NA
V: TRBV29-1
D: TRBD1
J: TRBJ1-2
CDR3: CSSNAGTGGRYTF
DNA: TGCAGCTCGAATGCCGGGACAGGGGGCAGGTACACCTTC

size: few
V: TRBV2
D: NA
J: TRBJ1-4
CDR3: CASSHRAFREKLFF
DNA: TGTGCCAGCAGCCACCGGGCATTTAGAGAAAAACTGTTTTTT

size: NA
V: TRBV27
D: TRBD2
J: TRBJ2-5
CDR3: CASNPGTTQETQYF
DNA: TGTGCCAGCAACCCCGGGACTACCCAAGAGACCCAGTACTTC

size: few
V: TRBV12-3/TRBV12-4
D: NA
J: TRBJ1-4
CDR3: CASSLPGRGGKLFF
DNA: TGTGCCAGCAGTTTACCGGGACGGGGGGGAAAACTGTTTTTT

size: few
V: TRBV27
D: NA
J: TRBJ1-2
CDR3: CASSFYTGGLGGYTF
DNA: TGTGCCAGCAGTTTTTACACAGGAGGGTTAGGAGGCTACACCTTC